This T cell receptor beta chain was sequenced during a study of T-cell memory formation after mild COVID-19. Looking at the study overall: Across donors, TCR clusters were largely donor specific.

Overall study results and limits: For contracting clones, CD4+ ones sat mainly in CM and EM, CD8+ in EMRA. Still unconfirmed is whether the second-wave clones peaking on day 37 recognized SARS-CoV-2. There was a balanced CD4/CD8 profile in clones contracting day 15 to 85, and later expanders leaned CD4+.

From germline, CDR1 is SGHTA and CDR2 FQGNSA. The CDR3 length is 17 residues. V lost 0 bases and J lost 4; bases outside the gene matches: 7. TCRdb itself ran the 5' RACE reads through MiXCR, one entry per CDR3 protein. The sample includes about half a million distinct CDR3 sequences, approximately 18% of them seen just once. This clonotype was seen only a few times. Its antigen is unidentified. The sequence was obtained from an adult woman who had mild COVID-19 (a few samples of this study predate the infection). Cell type and time point are not known. The chain carries TRBV7-2 and TRBJ2-3; TRBD2 agrees at 10 bases. The sequencing input was PBMCs or a T cell subset sorted from them (not recorded which). CDR3 region: CASSLALAGAGSDTQYF. CDR3 DNA: TGTGCCAGCAGCTTAGCGCTAGCGGGAGCCGGCTCAGATACGCAGTATTTT.